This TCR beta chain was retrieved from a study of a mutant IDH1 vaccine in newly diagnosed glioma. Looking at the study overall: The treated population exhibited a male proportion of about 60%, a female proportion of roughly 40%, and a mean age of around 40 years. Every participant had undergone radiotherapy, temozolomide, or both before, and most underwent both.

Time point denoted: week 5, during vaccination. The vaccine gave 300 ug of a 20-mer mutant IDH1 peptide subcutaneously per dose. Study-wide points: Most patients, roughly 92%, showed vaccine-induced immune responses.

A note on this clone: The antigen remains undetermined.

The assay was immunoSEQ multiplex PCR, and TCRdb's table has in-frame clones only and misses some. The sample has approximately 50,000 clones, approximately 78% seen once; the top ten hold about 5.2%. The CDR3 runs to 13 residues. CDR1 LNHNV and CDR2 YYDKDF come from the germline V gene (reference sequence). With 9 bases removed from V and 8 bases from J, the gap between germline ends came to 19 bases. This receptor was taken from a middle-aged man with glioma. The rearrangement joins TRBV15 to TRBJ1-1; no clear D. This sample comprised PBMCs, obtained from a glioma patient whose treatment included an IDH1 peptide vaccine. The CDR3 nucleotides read TGTGCCACTAGGTTTGAGGGCAAAGGGGAAGCTTTCTTT. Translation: CATRFEGKGEAFF.